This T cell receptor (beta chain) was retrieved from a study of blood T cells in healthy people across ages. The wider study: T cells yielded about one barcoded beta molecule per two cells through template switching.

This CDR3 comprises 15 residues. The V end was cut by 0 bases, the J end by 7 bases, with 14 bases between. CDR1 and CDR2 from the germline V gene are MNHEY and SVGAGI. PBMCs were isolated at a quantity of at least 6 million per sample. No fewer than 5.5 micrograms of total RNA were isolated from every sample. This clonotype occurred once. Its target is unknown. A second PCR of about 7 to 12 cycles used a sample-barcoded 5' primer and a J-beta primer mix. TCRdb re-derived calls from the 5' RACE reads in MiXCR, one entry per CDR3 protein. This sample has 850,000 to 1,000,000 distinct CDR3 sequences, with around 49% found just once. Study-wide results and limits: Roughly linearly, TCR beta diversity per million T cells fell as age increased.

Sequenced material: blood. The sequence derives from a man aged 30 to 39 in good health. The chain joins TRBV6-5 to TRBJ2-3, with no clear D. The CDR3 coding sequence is TGTGCCAGCAGTTACTCCAGCCTCGGACGAAATACGCAGTATTTT. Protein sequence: CASSYSSLGRNTQYF.